The 9 T cell receptor beta chains below were found in one sample sequenced in a study of neoadjuvant anti-PD-1 for oral cavity cancer. The data were produced by immunoSEQ multiplex PCR, yet TCRdb's version contains in-frame clones alone and is incomplete. The sample consists of fewer than 15,000 clones, about 64% of them appearing once. Time point meaning: after neoadjuvant nivolumab, at surgical resection. The sample in question was PBMCs, obtained after nivolumab (anti-PD-1) treatment. Receptor source: a person between 40 and 79 years old with oral cavity squamous cell carcinoma.

This rearrangement joins TRBV7-6 to TRBJ2-1; D might be TRBD1 (6 bases). The V gene lost 5 bases and the J gene lost 6 bases, with 11 bases spanning the gap. The germline CDR1 and CDR2 sequences are SGHVS and FNYEAQ. The CDR3 consists of 13 residues. CDR3 loop: CASSTGQINEQFF. For the CDR3, the DNA is TGTGCCAGCAGCACGGGACAAATCAATGAGCAGTTCTTC.

This chain joins TRBV10-3 and TRBJ1-3, with a weak D call TRBD1 (5 bases). V lost 2 bases to trimming and J lost 0 bases, with 17 bases between them. Germline loops: CDR1 ENHRY, CDR2 SYGVKD. The CDR3 covers 18 residues. DNA of the CDR3: TGTGCCATCAGTGAGGGGCGGCAGGGTCCCTCCTCTGGAAACACCATATATTTT. Its protein product is CAISEGRQGPSSGNTIYF.

The chain is built from TRBV5-1 and TRBJ2-3; 8 nucleotides line up with TRBD2. The CDR3 is 15 amino acids. The V gene end was trimmed by 4 bases and the J gene end by 3 bases; junction bases not matched to a gene: 7. Germline V CDR1 and CDR2: SGHRS, YFSETQ. In nucleotides, the CDR3 is TGCGCCAGCAGCAGAGCGGGAGAGAGGACAGATACGCAGTATTTT. Its translation is CASSRAGERTDTQYF.

The chain recombines TRBV30 with TRBJ1-4; unclear D gene. From germline, CDR1 is GTSNPN and CDR2 SVGIG (reference sequence). Trimming pared 3 bases from V and 6 bases from J, leaving 5 bases between. The CDR3 has 11 residues. The CDR3 spells CAWSSDEKLFF. For the CDR3, the DNA is TGTGCCTGGAGCAGCGATGAAAAACTGTTTTTT.

The V gene is TRBV5-8, the J gene TRBJ1-1; 8 nucleotides agree with TRBD1. Per the germline V gene, CDR1 is SGHTS and CDR2 is YDEGEE. The CDR3 extends over 15 amino acids. V dropped 4 bases and J dropped 2; count of bases not matched to a gene: 7. The CDR3 DNA sequence: TGTGCCAGCAGCAAACCAGACAGGGGTAACACTGAAGCTTTCTTT. It yields the protein CASSKPDRGNTEAFF.

In this sample, this clone turned up a few times. This rearrangement joins TRBV6-5 to TRBJ2-2, with a weak D call TRBD2 (6 bases). The germline V gene encodes CDR1 MNHEY and CDR2 SVGAGI. The V gene lost 6 bases and the J gene lost 5 bases, with 16 bases spanning the gap. The CDR3 is made up of 15 amino acids. CDR3 DNA sequence: TGTGCCAGCAGACAGGACACCGCGGGGACCGGGGAGCTGTTTTTT. Translated, it gives CASRQDTAGTGELFF.

This rearrangement joins TRBV12-5 to TRBJ2-5, with 8 bases identical to TRBD2. The CDR3 has 16 amino acids. CDR1 and CDR2 from the germline V gene are LGHNT and FRNRAP. V lost 6 bases and J lost 5; bases outside the gene matches: 14. CDR3 nucleotide sequence: TGTGCTAGTGGCCACCTGGTAGCGGGGCAGGCGGAGACCCAGTACTTC. It translates to CASGHLVAGQAETQYF.

In its sample, this clone was seen a few times. The chain recombines TRBV5-1 with TRBJ1-5; the D gene is possibly TRBD1 (6 bases). Trimming pared 0 bases from V and 3 bases from J, leaving 16 bases between. Germline lookup yields CDR1 SGHRS and CDR2 YFSETQ. The length of the CDR3 is 17 residues. The CDR3 loop is CASSLGTDWGLNQPQHF. As DNA, the CDR3 is TGCGCCAGCAGCTTGGGGACAGACTGGGGCCTCAATCAGCCCCAGCATTTT.

The chain employs TRBV6-5 and TRBJ2-1; perhaps TRBD1 as D (5 bases). The V gene lost 4 bases and the J gene lost 3 bases, with 13 bases spanning the gap. Germline V gene sequence: CDR1 MNHEY, CDR2 SVGAGI. CDR3 size: 15 residues. The CDR3 bases are TGTGCCAGCAGTTCCGGCGCAGGGAACTACAATGAGCAGTTCTTC. Its protein is CASSSGAGNYNEQFF.